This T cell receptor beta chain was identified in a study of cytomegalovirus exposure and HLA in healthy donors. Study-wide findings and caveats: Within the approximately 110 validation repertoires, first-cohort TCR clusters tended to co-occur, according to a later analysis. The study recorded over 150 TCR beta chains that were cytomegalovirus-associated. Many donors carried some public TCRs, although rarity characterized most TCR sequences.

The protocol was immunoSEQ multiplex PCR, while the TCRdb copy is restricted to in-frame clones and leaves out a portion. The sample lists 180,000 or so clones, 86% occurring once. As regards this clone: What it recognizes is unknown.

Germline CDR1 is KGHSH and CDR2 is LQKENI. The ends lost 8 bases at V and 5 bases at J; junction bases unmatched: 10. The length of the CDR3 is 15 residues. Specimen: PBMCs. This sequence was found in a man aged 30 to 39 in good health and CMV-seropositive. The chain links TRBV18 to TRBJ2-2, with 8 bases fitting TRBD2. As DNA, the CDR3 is TGTGCCAGCGCCCTTGCTAGCGGGCCTACCGGGGAGCTGTTTTTT. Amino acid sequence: CASALASGPTGELFF.